This T cell receptor beta chain was sequenced during a study of blood T cell repertoires in COVID-19 (dated by TCRdb to 2019 to 2021). The study in broad terms: Collaborator samples came from the United States, Italy and Spain and covered acute and convalescent phases of COVID-19. The prospective study material was composed of cDNA or gDNA derived from T cells, B-cell-depleted T cells, or PBMCs. The dataset comprised deeply sampled blood TCRbeta repertoires from subjects exposed to, actively infected with, or recovered from COVID-19. The repertoires were released in a freely available public database meant as a resource for research on the immune response to SARS-CoV-2. Samples were obtained from the ongoing ImmuneRACE study (first 160 participants) and from roughly 1,300 subjects provided by 6 global collaborators. A de-identified subject ID, COVID-19 status, age in years and sex were almost always included in the sample metadata. Where available, HLA class I and class II types were obtained from metadata supplied by the sample provider rather than from assay-based typing.

Trimming removed 5 bases from V and 4 bases from J; the gene matches leave 6 bases unexplained. The CDR3 has 14 amino acids, counting the end cysteine and phenylalanine. The DNA shown is the 42-base CDR3, in frame from base 1. CDR1 and CDR2 are read off the germline V gene (reference sequence) as SGHNT and YYREEE. A note on this clone: It has no known antigen specificity. Base qualities are missing; no much larger clone stands one base away.

Another Seattle source contributed samples from volunteer blood donors who had recovered from COVID-19. Collaborating institutions collected whole blood in K2EDTA tubes following their own protocols. For TCRbeta analysis, collaborators shipped samples in one of three forms: frozen whole blood, isolated PBMCs, or DNA extracted from either of those sample types. The immunoSEQ Assay, a bias-controlled multiplex PCR, was used to amplify TCRbeta CDR3 regions from genomic DNA. Concerning the study's data processing: Within the assay, amplification of reference gene primers was used to estimate how many nucleated cells each sample contained. Sequence reads were collapsed and filtered to measure the absolute abundance of every unique TCRbeta CDR3 rearrangement. For each sample, productive Simpson clonality was calculated as the square root of Simpson's diversity index over productive rearrangements. TCRdb holds this immuneACCESS table with in-frame rearrangements only. Some clones are missing; in checked studies, unresolved V genes explain under half, and the rest has no known cause. For V, J and clone size, that table is used; D and trimming come from the DNA. This sample has a few hundred thousand clones in its table, and around 84% of those were observed once. The ten largest clones represent 1.4% of the sample.

Broader findings and caveats from the paper: How much clinical and demographic metadata was included differed by source and by participant, and the metadata was provided uncurated.

The chain joins TRBV5-4 to TRBJ1-1; 9 nucleotides in the junction match TRBD1. The receptor was isolated from a woman aged 40 to 50 who had recovered from COVID-19. Material: peripheral blood. The nucleotides read TGTGCCAGCAGAGCGACAGGGGGGAGCACTGAAGCTTTCTTT. Translated, it reads CASRATGGSTEAFF. Full variable domain (CDR3 extended with the reference TRBV5-4 and TRBJ1-1 proteins): ETGVTQSPTHLIKTRGQQVTLRCSSQSGHNTVSWYQQALGQGPQFIFQYYREEENGRGNFPPRFSGLQFPNYSSELNVNALELDDSALYLCASRATGGSTEAFFGQGTRLTVV.